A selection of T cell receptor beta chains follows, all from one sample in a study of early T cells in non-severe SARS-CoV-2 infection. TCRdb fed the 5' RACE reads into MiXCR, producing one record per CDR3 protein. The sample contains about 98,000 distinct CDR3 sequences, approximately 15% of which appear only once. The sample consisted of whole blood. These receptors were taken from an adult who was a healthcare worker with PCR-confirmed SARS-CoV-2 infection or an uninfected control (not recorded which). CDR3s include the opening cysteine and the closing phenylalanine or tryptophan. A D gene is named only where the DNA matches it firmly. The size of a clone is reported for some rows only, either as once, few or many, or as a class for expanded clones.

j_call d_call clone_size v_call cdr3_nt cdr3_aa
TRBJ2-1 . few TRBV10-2 TGCGCCAGCGGGACCAAACAGACAGTAAACAATGAGCAGTTCTTC CASGTKQTVNNEQFF
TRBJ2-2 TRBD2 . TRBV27 TGTGCCAGCAGTTTCATCGCGGGGGACACCGGGGAGCTGTTTTTT CASSFIAGDTGELFF
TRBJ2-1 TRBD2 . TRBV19 TGTGCCAGCGGCCGTGGACTAGTCACTGAGCAGTTCTTC CASGRGLVTEQFF
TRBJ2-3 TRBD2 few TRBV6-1 TGTGCCAGCAGTGCGATACCGGGAGGGCCGACAGATACGCAGTATTTT CASSAIPGGPTDTQYF
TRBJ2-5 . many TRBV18 TGTGCCAGCTCACCACCATGGGGATCAGAGACCCAGTACTTC CASSPPWGSETQYF
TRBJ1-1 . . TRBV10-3 TGTGCCATCATGGGGGGGGAGACTGAAGCTTTCTTT CAIMGGETEAFF
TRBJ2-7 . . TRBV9 TGTGCCAGCAGCGTAGCTACAGATCGCCCTACCTACGAGCAGTACTTC CASSVATDRPTYEQYF
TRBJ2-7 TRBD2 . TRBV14 TGTGCCAGCAGCCAAGGCGGGAGGGACGAGCAGTACTTC CASSQGGRDEQYF
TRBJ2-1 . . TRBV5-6 TGTGCCAGCAAGCTTGCCTGGGACCAATACAATGAGCAGTTCTTC CASKLAWDQYNEQFF
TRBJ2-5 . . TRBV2 TGTGCCAGCAGCGGGACCCGGACTCAGTACTTC CASSGTRTQYF
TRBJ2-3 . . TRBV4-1 TGCGCCAGCAGCCAAGACGGTTTAGGTACGCAGTATTTT CASSQDGLGTQYF
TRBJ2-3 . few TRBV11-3 TGTGCCAGCAGCACGCAAACGGGGGATACGCAGTATTTT CASSTQTGDTQYF
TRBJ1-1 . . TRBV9 TGTGCCAGCAGCGAAGAAGAGAACACTGAAGCTTTCTTT CASSEEENTEAFF
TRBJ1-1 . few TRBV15 TGTGCCACCAGCCGACCATTGGGCAGGGAAGCTTTCTTT CATSRPLGREAFF
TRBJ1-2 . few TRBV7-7 TGTGCCAGCAGCTCGGGCCCTGGCTACACCTTC CASSSGPGYTF
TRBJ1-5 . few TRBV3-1 TGTGCCAGCAGCCAAGTTGCGGGTTATCAGCCCCAGCATTTT CASSQVAGYQPQHF
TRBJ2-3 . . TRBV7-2 TGTGCCAGCAGCCCCCCCGTGGGGCCGGATACGCAGTATTTT CASSPPVGPDTQYF
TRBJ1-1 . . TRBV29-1 TGCAGCGGCCGATCAGGGTTTGATTTCTTT CSGRSGFDFF
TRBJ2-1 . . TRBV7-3 TGTGCCAGCAGCTTAATTGGGACTGAAACCTACAATGAGCAGTTCTTC CASSLIGTETYNEQFF
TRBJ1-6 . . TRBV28 TGTGCCAGCAGTTTTGATCGGGGTTCGACCCTCCACTTT CASSFDRGSTLHF
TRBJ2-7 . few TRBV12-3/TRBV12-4 TGTGCCAGCAGTCCGATGGGACTTTCATCGGATGAGCAGTACTTC CASSPMGLSSDEQYF
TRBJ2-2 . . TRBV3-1 TGTGCCAGCAGCCCGACTCATGAAGTTGGCGGGGAGCTGTTTTTT CASSPTHEVGGELFF
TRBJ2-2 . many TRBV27 TGTGCCAGCACCCTCCATGGGTGGGGAACCGGGGAGCTGTTTTTT CASTLHGWGTGELFF
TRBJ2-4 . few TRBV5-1 TGCGCCAGCAGCCACACTAGCACCAGAGGGGAAAACATTCAGTACTTC CASSHTSTRGENIQYF
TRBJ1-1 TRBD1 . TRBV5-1 TGCGCCAGCAGCTTGCAAGGGTTGACGGAGGGGGCGGGCACTGAAGCTTTCTTT CASSLQGLTEGAGTEAFF
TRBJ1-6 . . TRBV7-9 TGTGCCAGCAGCACCACCTGGGAGGGGTCCTATAATTCACCCCTCCACTTT CASSTTWEGSYNSPLHF
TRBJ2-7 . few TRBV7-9 TGTGCCAGCAGCAGAGACAGGACGAGCTCCTACGAGCAGTACTTC CASSRDRTSSYEQYF
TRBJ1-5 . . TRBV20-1 TGCAGTGCTAGAAGCAGGAGCAATCAGCCCCAGCATTTT CSARSRSNQPQHF
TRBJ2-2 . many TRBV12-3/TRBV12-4 TGTGCCAGCAGTTACGGTTCCGGGGAGCTGTTTTTT CASSYGSGELFF
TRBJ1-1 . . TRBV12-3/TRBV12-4 TGTGCCAGCAACCCACAGGGTCCGGGGACTGAAGCTTTCTTT CASNPQGPGTEAFF
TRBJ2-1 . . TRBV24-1 TGTGCCACCAGTGATTTAGGTCCGCGGAAAGGCTACTCCTACAATGAGCAGTTCTTC CATSDLGPRKGYSYNEQFF
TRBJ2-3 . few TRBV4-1 TGCGCCAGCAGGAAGAGGGGGGGGTTCACAGATACGCAGTATTTT CASRKRGGFTDTQYF
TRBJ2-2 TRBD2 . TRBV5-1 TGCGCCAGCAGCCGACTAGCGGGAGGAGAAGGCGGGGAGCTGTTTTTT CASSRLAGGEGGELFF
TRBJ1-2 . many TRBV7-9 TGTGCCAGCAGCTTGTACAGCTCCAACTATGGCTACACCTTC CASSLYSSNYGYTF
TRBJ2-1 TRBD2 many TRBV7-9 TGTGCCAGCAGCCCGACTAGCGGGAACTACAATGAGCAGTTCTTC CASSPTSGNYNEQFF
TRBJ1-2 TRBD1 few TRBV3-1 TGTGCCAGCAGCTTCCCCGGACAGGAGAACTATGGCTACACCTTC CASSFPGQENYGYTF
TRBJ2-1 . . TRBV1 TGCACCAGCAGCCAAGATAGTAGCGGGAGGGCCTGTGAGCAGTTCTTC CTSSQDSSGRACEQFF
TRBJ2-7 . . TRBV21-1 TGTGCCAGCAGCAAAGCCGCGGGCAGACTCCCCTACGAGCAGTACTTC CASSKAAGRLPYEQYF
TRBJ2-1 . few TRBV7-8 TGTGCCAGCAGCCCAGTTGGGGGCCCCTCTTACAATGAGCAGTTCTTC CASSPVGGPSYNEQFF
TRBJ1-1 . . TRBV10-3 TGTGCCATCAGTGATGGTAGGGACACTGAAGCTTTCTTT CAISDGRDTEAFF
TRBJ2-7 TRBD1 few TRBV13 TGTGCCAGCAGGGGACAGGGCCACCACGAGCAGTACTTC CASRGQGHHEQYF